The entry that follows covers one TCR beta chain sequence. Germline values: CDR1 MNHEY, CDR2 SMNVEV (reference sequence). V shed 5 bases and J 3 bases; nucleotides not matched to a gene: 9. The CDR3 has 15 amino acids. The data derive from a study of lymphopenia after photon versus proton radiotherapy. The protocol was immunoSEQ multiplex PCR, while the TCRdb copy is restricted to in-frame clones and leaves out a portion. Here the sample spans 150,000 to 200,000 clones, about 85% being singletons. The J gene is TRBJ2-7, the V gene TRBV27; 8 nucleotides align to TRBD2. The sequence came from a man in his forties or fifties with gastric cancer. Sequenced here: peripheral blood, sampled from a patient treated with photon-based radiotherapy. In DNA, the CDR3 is TGTGCCAGCAGTAAGGTTGACGCGGGAGGCTACGAGCAGTACTTC. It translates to CASSKVDAGGYEQYF.